This passage covers 20 T cell receptor beta chains from one sample sequenced in a study. Each CDR3 protein is one row after TCRdb ran MiXCR on the reads. The sample consists of roughly 1,900 distinct CDR3 sequences, roughly 8% of them appearing once. The sample was CD4+ T cells from peripheral blood. The receptors come from a human donor with rheumatoid arthritis.

This clonotype has at least ten counts. This chain uses TRBV20-1 with TRBJ2-1; D possibly matches TRBD1 or TRBD2 (5 bases each). Germline V gene data show CDR1 as DFQATT and CDR2 as SNEGSKA (reference sequence). The CDR3 is 15 residues long. With 1 base removed from V and 4 bases from J, the gap between germline ends came to 14 bases. The CDR3 loop reads CSARAGRGPYNEQFF. CDR3 nucleotides: TGCAGTGCTAGAGCAGGGAGAGGGCCGTACAATGAGCAGTTCTTC.

This clonotype was observed many times. The V gene is TRBV7-2, the J gene TRBJ2-7; tentative D call: TRBD1 (5 bases). There are 14 residues in the CDR3. Per germline, CDR1 SGHTA and CDR2 FQGNSA. V was shortened by 3 bases and J by 6 bases, with 15 bases between the two germline ends. CDR3 sequence: CASSFRLSGSEQYF. In nucleotides, the CDR3 is TGTGCCAGCAGCTTTCGCCTTTCAGGGTCCGAGCAGTACTTC.

This clonotype is judged medium-sized. The gene calls are TRBV7-3 and TRBJ2-1; TRBD1 agrees at 7 bases. V gave up 4 bases and J gave up 4 bases; unmatched junction bases: 1. The CDR3 loop spans 13 amino acids. Germline V gives CDR1 SGHTA, CDR2 FQGTGA. In DNA, the CDR3 is TGTGCCAGCAGCTCACAGGGGTACAATGAGCAGTTCTTC. Protein product: CASSSQGYNEQFF.

This clonotype is medium-sized (0.01 to 0.1%) in the sample. The chain combines TRBV20-1 with TRBJ2-5; 7 bases agree with TRBD2. Germline lookup yields CDR1 DFQATT and CDR2 SNEGSKA (reference sequence). Germline trimming cut 3 bases from V and 1 base from J; bases unmatched to any gene: 2. The CDR3 is 13 amino acids. CDR3 nucleotide sequence: TGCAGTGCTAGTGGCGGGGGCCAAGAGACCCAGTACTTC. Protein: CSASGGGQETQYF.

This clonotype is termed medium-sized. At one of its ends the junction is not consistent with the germline gene, which may arise from a read error. This chain uses TRBV25-1 with TRBJ2-6; possibly TRBD2 for D (7 bases). CDR3 length: 13 amino acids. CDR1 and CDR2 from the germline V gene are MGHDK and SYGVNS. The CDR3 is CASKRGGGNVLTF. As DNA, the CDR3 is TGTGCCAGCAAGAGAGGGGGGGGCAACGTCCTGACTTTC.

In its sample, this clonotype ranks as medium-sized. This chain joins TRBV19 and TRBJ2-7, with 7 bases matching TRBD2. Losses at the gene ends were 3 bases for V and 4 bases for J; bases not matched to a gene: 12. This CDR3 spans 16 amino acids. Per the germline V gene, CDR1 is LNHDA and CDR2 is SQIVND (reference sequence). The CDR3 DNA is TGTGCCAGTAGTATGGGCCCCGGGACTACGCAATACGAGCAGTACTTC. Amino acids: CASSMGPGTTQYEQYF.

This clonotype is deemed large. J is TRBJ2-3 and V is TRBV20-1; possibly TRBD2 for D (6 bases). Trimming left V 6 bases short and J 2 bases short, with 12 bases between. CDR3 length: 13 residues. CDR1 is DFQATT and CDR2 is SNEGSKA in the germline V gene (reference sequence). The CDR3 region has the DNA TGCAGTGCCCGACGGACTACCACAGATACGCAGTATTTT. Amino acid sequence: CSARRTTTDTQYF.

In this sample, this clonotype is medium-sized. The V gene is TRBV6-6, the J gene TRBJ1-2; D gene unclear. In germline, CDR1 is MNHNY, CDR2 SVGAGI (reference sequence). The CDR3 is made up of 14 amino acids. V was cut by 5 bases and J by 5 bases, with 15 bases left in between. The CDR3 region has the DNA TGTGCCAGCAGTAACCACGAGAGTGGGTATGGCTACACCTTC. It codes for CASSNHESGYGYTF.

By its share, this clonotype is medium-sized. This rearrangement joins TRBV28 to TRBJ2-7, with 9 bases identical to TRBD2. Unmatched junction bases numbered 11, after V lost 6 bases and J lost 5 bases. Germline CDR1 reads MDHEN; CDR2 reads SYDVKM. The CDR3 is 15 residues long. CDR3 residues: CASRPSAGGPHEQYF. The CDR3 DNA sequence: TGTGCCAGCAGACCGTCTGCGGGAGGGCCCCACGAGCAGTACTTC. Full variable domain (missing parts from reference TRBV28 and TRBJ2-7): DVKVTQSSRYLVKRTGEKVFLECVQDMDHENMFWYRQDPGLGLRLIYFSYDVKMKEKGDIPEGYSVSREKKERFSLILESASTNQTSMYLCASRPSAGGPHEQYFGPGTRLTVT.

This clonotype qualifies as medium-sized. V gene TRBV4-1 combines with J gene TRBJ1-1; 8 nucleotides agree with TRBD1. V dropped 3 bases and J dropped 3; count of bases not matched to a gene: 6. Germline V gene data show CDR1 as MGHRA and CDR2 as YSYEKL. The CDR3 runs 15 residues. CDR3 DNA: TGCGCCAGCAGCCACGTGGACAGGGATGACACTGAAGCTTTCTTT. Translating gives CASSHVDRDDTEAFF.

In its sample, this clonotype ranks as medium-sized (0.01 to 0.1%). The rearrangement joins TRBV20-1 to TRBJ2-1; 7 bases map to TRBD2. Losses at the gene ends were 2 bases for V and 6 bases for J; bases not matched to a gene: 7. The CDR3 sequence is 14 residues long. The germline V gene has CDR1 DFQATT and CDR2 SNEGSKA (reference sequence). The CDR3 loop reads CSARLGGGPNEQFF. CDR3 bases: TGCAGTGCTAGACTTGGGGGAGGGCCCAATGAGCAGTTCTTC.

By frequency in the sample, this clonotype is large. This chain joins TRBV7-9 and TRBJ2-7; D gene unclear. This CDR3 is 15 amino acids long. Germline V gene sequence: CDR1 SEHNR, CDR2 FQNEAQ (reference sequence). V lost 4 bases, J lost 1 base, and 14 bases lay in between. DNA for the CDR3: TGTGCCAGCAGCTCGACCAGGAAAGGTTCCTACGAGCAGTACTTC. Translated, it gives CASSSTRKGSYEQYF.

This clonotype qualifies as medium-sized (0.01 to 0.1%). The V and J genes are TRBV7-2 and TRBJ2-7, with TRBD1 identical over 10 bases. V shed 4 bases and J 7 bases; nucleotides not matched to a gene: 7. Germline V gene data show CDR1 as SGHTA and CDR2 as FQGNSA. The CDR3 totals 14 residues. CDR3 DNA sequence: TGTGCCAGCAGCTCTCGGACAGGGGGAGGGGAGCAGTACTTC. Translated, it gives CASSSRTGGGEQYF.

In its sample, this clonotype is medium-sized (0.01 to 0.1%). The chain recombines TRBV21-1 with TRBJ1-3. TRBV21-1 is a listed pseudogene. The CDR3 is 17 residues long. In DNA form, the CDR3 reads TGTGCCAGCATCTGGGGACTGAGACATTCCTCTGGAAACACCATATATTTT. Translating gives CASIWGLRHSSGNTIYF.

In its sample, this clonotype is medium-sized. The rearrangement links TRBV29-1 to TRBJ2-1; D may be TRBD2 (6 bases). CDR3 size: 12 residues. Germline CDR1 and CDR2: SQVTM and ANQGSEA. The ends were cut back, 4 bases at V and 7 bases at J, with 11 bases in the middle. The CDR3 protein is CSVAPGRNEQFF. CDR3 DNA sequence: TGCAGCGTTGCACCAGGGAGGAATGAGCAGTTCTTC.

By share, this clonotype ranks as medium-sized. The CDR3 nucleotides are TGTGCCAGCAGCCGGGACAGGGCCCTCACAGATACGCAGTATTTT. Translation gives CASSRDRALTDTQYF. V usage is TRBV7-9 and J usage is TRBJ2-3; 9 nucleotides line up with TRBD1. J gave up 2 bases and V 5 bases, and 5 bases lay outside the gene matches. CDR3 length: 15 amino acids. Germline loops: CDR1 SEHNR, CDR2 FQNEAQ (reference sequence).

Comments on this clonotype: The conserved phenylalanine or tryptophan is not found at the CDR3 terminus, so this likely reflects a read error. The chain carries TRBV4-1 and TRBJ2-5; 10 nucleotides agree with TRBD1. The germline CDR1 and CDR2 sequences are MGHRA and YSYEKL. The CDR3 covers 15 residues. With 2 bases clipped from V and 8 bases from J, the junction kept 8 bases outside the gene matches. CDR3 coding DNA: TGCGCCAGCAGCCAACTGGACAGGGGGAAAGGAACCCAGTACTAC. It yields the protein CASSQLDRGKGTQYY.

This clonotype was counted at least ten times. The rearrangement links TRBV3-1 to TRBJ2-3; D is unresolved. Germline values: CDR1 LGHDT, CDR2 YNNKEL (reference sequence). The length of the CDR3 is 13 residues. The V end lost 0 bases, the J end lost 3 bases, and 4 bases lay between the germline ends. The chain's CDR3 is CASSQDWTDTQYF. CDR3 DNA: TGTGCCAGCAGCCAAGATTGGACAGATACGCAGTATTTT.

This clonotype has a single count. Since a much larger clone is just one base distant, this may be a read error. The V call is TRBV10-3, the J call TRBJ1-1; D not certain. The CDR3 is 11 amino acids. The V gene lost 10 bases and the J gene lost 3 bases, with 9 bases spanning the gap. Per germline, CDR1 ENHRY and CDR2 SYGVKD. CDR3 sequence reads: CATTSYTEAFF. The CDR3 coding sequence is TGTGCCACCACGAGTTACACTGAAGCTTTCTTT.

This clonotype is classed as medium-sized (0.01 to 0.1%). The chain has TRBV18 and TRBJ1-1; D is perhaps TRBD1 (6 bases). The CDR3 is made up of 15 amino acids. CDR1 is KGHSH and CDR2 is LQKENI in the germline V gene. V was trimmed by 2 bases and J by 2 bases, leaving 12 bases between them. DNA for the CDR3: TGTGCCAGCTCACCAGCGGGGGCAGGAAACACTGAAGCTTTCTTT. Its translation is CASSPAGAGNTEAFF. Full variable domain (rest looked up from reference TRBV18 and TRBJ1-1): NAGVMQNPRHLVRRRGQEARLRCSPMKGHSHVYWYRQLPEEGLKFMVYLQKENIIDESGMPKERFSAEFPKEGPSILRIQQVVRGDSAAYFCASSPAGAGNTEAFFGQGTRLTVV.